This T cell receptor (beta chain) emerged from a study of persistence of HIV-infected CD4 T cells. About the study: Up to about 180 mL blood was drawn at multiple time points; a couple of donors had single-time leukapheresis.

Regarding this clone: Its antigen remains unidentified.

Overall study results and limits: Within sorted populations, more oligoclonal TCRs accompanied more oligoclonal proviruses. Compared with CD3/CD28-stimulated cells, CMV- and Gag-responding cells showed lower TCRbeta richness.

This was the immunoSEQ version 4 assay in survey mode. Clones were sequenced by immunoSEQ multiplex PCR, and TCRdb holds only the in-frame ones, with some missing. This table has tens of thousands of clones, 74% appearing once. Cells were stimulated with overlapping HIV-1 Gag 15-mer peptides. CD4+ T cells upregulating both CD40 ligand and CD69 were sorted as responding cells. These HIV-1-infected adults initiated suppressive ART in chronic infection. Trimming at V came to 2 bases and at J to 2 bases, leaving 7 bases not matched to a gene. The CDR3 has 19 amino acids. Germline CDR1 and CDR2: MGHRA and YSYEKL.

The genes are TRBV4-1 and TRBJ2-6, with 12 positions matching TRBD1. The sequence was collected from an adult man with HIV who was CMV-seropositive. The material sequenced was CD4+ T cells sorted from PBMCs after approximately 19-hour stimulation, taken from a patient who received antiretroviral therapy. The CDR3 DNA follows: TGCGCCAGCAGCCAAATACCGGGACAGGGGGCAGCTGGGGCCAACGTCCTGACTTTC. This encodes CASSQIPGQGAAGANVLTF.